These 6 T cell receptor beta chains share one sample of origin, sequenced in a study of T-cell reconstitution after alpha-beta-depleted transplantation in children. The library targeted TCRbeta and was prepared with unique molecular identifiers. TCRdb passed the PCR reads through MiXCR, listing each CDR3 protein once. In the table there are 610,000 or so distinct CDR3 sequences, 27% of which are singletons. The material sequenced was PBMCs, taken before TCRalphabeta/CD19-depleted stem cell transplant. Source of these receptors: a boy under three years old with Wiskott-Aldrich syndrome, due to receive a stem cell transplant.

This clonotype was recorded a few times. The chain has TRBV5-5 and TRBJ2-3, with 10 bases identical to TRBD1. V trimming: 0 bases; J trimming: 3 bases; junction bases outside the gene matches: 7. There are 17 residues in the CDR3. The germline V gene has CDR1 SGHKS and CDR2 YYEKEE (reference sequence). The CDR3 sequence is CASSLVPAGQGTDTQYF. CDR3 in DNA: TGTGCCAGCAGCTTGGTTCCTGCGGGACAGGGGACAGATACGCAGTATTTT.

V is TRBV5-1 and J is TRBJ2-1; D perhaps matches TRBD2 (6 bases). The V gene's germline CDR1 is SGHRS and CDR2 YFSETQ. V lost 4 bases and J 6 bases, leaving 17 bases between the germline ends. The CDR3 sequence is 15 residues long. This chain's CDR3 is CASSLTVGGVNEQFF. The CDR3 DNA reads as TGCGCCAGCAGCCTGACAGTCGGCGGGGTCAATGAGCAGTTCTTC. The full variable domain, with the rest looked up from reference TRBV5-1 and TRBJ2-1, is KAGVTQTPRYLIKTRGQQVTLSCSPISGHRSVSWYQQTPGQGLQFLFEYFSETQRNKGNFPGRFSGRQFSNSRSEMNVSTLELGDSALYLCASSLTVGGVNEQFFGPGTRLTVL.

A few counts support this clonotype. This chain joins TRBV18 and TRBJ2-7; TRBD2 might be the D (5 bases). Deletions cut 2 bases from V and 0 bases from J, with 8 bases between. Germline V gene sequence: CDR1 KGHSH, CDR2 LQKENI. The CDR3 contains 14 residues. This chain's CDR3 is CASSPEGHSYEQYF. The CDR3 bases are TGTGCCAGCTCACCAGAGGGCCACTCCTACGAGCAGTACTTC.

This clonotype has a handful of counts. The CDR3 region is CSARNTLYEQYF. In DNA, the CDR3 is TGCAGTGCTAGAAACACGCTGTACGAGCAGTACTTC. The chain recombines TRBV20-1 with TRBJ2-7; D gene ambiguous. This CDR3 is built from 12 residues. Germline CDR1 DFQATT, CDR2 SNEGSKA (reference sequence). V was shortened by 2 bases and J by 4 bases, with 9 bases between the two germline ends.

This clonotype was recorded once. The chain joins TRBV5-1 to TRBJ2-1; D is perhaps TRBD2 (6 bases). The germline CDR1 and CDR2 sequences are SGHRS and YFSETQ. Trimming cost V 4 bases and J 9 bases, with 17 bases left between them. This CDR3 region has 14 residues. The CDR3 DNA sequence: TGCGCCAGCAGCCCGGGACCGGGACTTGCTGAGCAGTTCTTC. Protein: CASSPGPGLAEQFF.

The gene calls are TRBV12-3 or TRBV12-4 and TRBJ2-1, with D possibly called TRBD1 or TRBD2 (5 bases each). V lost 5 bases, J lost 7 bases, and 21 bases lay in between. The CDR3 has 16 residues. CDR3 protein: CASSIGALAPLNEQFF. CDR3 nucleotides: TGTGCCAGCAGTATTGGGGCTCTAGCTCCCCTGAATGAGCAGTTCTTC.